This record covers a single T cell receptor beta chain. Its antigen is currently unknown. This PCR relied on a set of 60 Vbeta primers and 13 Jbeta primers. The table came from immunoSEQ multiplex PCR; TCRdb's copy has only in-frame clones and leaves some out. This table has approximately 160,000 clones, roughly 80% appearing once. The data are from a study of cytomegalovirus exposure and HLA in healthy donors. Findings and caveats of the study: Researchers had no immune exposure information except CMV serostatus available. V- and J-gene trimming of TCR beta was linked (in a later analysis) to a missense DCLRE1C variant.

The J segment lost 9 bases and the V segment lost 0 bases, leaving 4 bases of the junction unmatched. Germline CDR1 and CDR2: SEHNR and FQNEAQ (reference sequence). CDR3 length: 16 residues. Sequencing input: PBMCs. The chain combines TRBV7-9 with TRBJ2-1; 14 positions agree with TRBD2. The receptor was isolated from a man younger than 35 in good health and CMV-seronegative. The CDR3 coding sequence is TGTGCCAGCAGCTTAGCCGGGACTAGCGGGAGTTCTGAGCAGTTCTTC. This sequence encodes CASSLAGTSGSSEQFF.